This T cell receptor beta chain derives from a study of shared T cell receptors in the human thymus. The CDR3 has 14 residues. V dropped 6 bases and J dropped 1; count of bases not matched to a gene: 4. Germline V lookup: CDR1 MNHNS, CDR2 SASEGT. Assay: immunoSEQ multiplex PCR; the TCRdb copy retains only in-frame clones and omits some. The sample includes hundreds of thousands of clones, around 87% seen only once; the top ten take roughly 0.0089%. These data also formed part of another study, on human thymus T cells. From that second work: Resections from corrective heart surgery provided thymus tissue.

The chain combines TRBV6-1 with TRBJ2-7, with 9 bases fitting TRBD1. This clonotype was obtained from a boy in the first two years of life with a congenital heart defect. Sequencing was done on a sample of thymocytes. In nucleotides, the CDR3 is TGTGCCAGCAGCCCCGGGACAGGGTCCTACGAGCAGTACTTC. Translated: CASSPGTGSYEQYF.